This TCR beta chain was obtained from a study of STAT3 mutations in large granular lymphocyte leukemia. Study outcomes and limitations: All newly emerging clones after therapy were STAT3 wild type. In some patients, a small highly pathogenic clone possibly went undetected. Every T-cell large granular lymphocyte leukemia patient had at least one immunodominant TCR beta clonotype. Variable sampling intervals and differing treatment regimens complicated linking therapy response to TCR clonal burden changes.

The germline gives CDR1 SGHAT, CDR2 FQNNGV. V was shortened by 4 bases and J by 8 bases, with 20 bases between the two germline ends. CDR3 length: 15 amino acids. Assay: immunoSEQ multiplex PCR; the TCRdb copy retains only in-frame clones and omits some. Of about 4,300 clones listed, roughly 66% were seen once; the top ten hold more than 35%. This clone was seen a few times. The target antigen is unknown. The chain is built from TRBV11-2 and TRBJ2-5; D is uncertain. The sequenced sample was PBMCs. This sequence originates from a human donor with T large granular lymphocyte leukemia. Some clones in this sample may be carry-over from other donors' samples. CDR3 in DNA: TGTGCCAGCAGCTCCTTTGGGTCTCCCGAGGCTACCCAGTACTTC. This encodes CASSSFGSPEATQYF.